The clone carrying this T cell receptor beta chain was seen a single time. Its antigen remains unidentified. CDR1 MNHEY and CDR2 SVGAGI come from the germline V gene. The CDR3 length is 16 residues. V trimming: 2 bases; J trimming: 7 bases; junction bases outside the gene matches: 12. The data are from a study of cytomegalovirus exposure and HLA in healthy donors. Regarding the study as a whole: In a later analysis, V- and J-gene trimming of beta chains associated with a DCLRE1C missense variant, replicated independently.

The primer mix had 60 Vbeta and 13 Jbeta primers. Produced via immunoSEQ multiplex PCR; TCRdb's table is partial and in-frame only. Of 75,000 to 90,000 clones listed, about 85% are singletons. The genes are TRBV6-5 and TRBJ2-5; 8 positions agree with TRBD1. Sample: PBMCs. The source of this sequence is a man aged 40-49 years in good health and CMV-seropositive. CDR3 sequence (DNA): TGTGCCAGCAGTTACCATCTTGGGCAAGGACAGGGGACCCAGTACTTC. Residues: CASSYHLGQGQGTQYF.